The source of this T cell receptor beta chain is a study of PD-1 blockade in classical Hodgkin lymphoma. Study-wide findings and caveats: Those achieving complete response showed baseline diversity like newly diagnosed patients.

In the case of this clone: The antigen is not known.

Clones were read by immunoSEQ multiplex PCR, and TCRdb kept only the in-frame ones, dropping some. Here the sample spans 35,000 to 45,000 clones, about 71% being singletons. The CDR3 covers 12 residues. V was trimmed by 6 bases and J by 8 bases, leaving 13 bases between them. CDR1 and CDR2 (germline): MDHEN, SYDVKM. Brentuximab vedotin exposure varied, and every patient relapsed after autologous stem cell transplantation. The gene calls are TRBV28 and TRBJ1-1, with D unclear. Sequences were derived from peripheral blood mononuclear cells (PBMCs), sampled at baseline. This TCR derives from a human donor with classical Hodgkin lymphoma. CDR3 nucleotide sequence: TGTGCCAGCAGCTGGGTTAGGACGGAAGCTTTCTTT. Amino acid sequence: CASSWVRTEAFF.